The rows below give T cell receptor beta chains drawn from one sample of a study of identical twins. Via MiXCR, TCRdb re-called the 5' RACE reads, giving one row per CDR3 protein. The sample consists of approximately 530,000 distinct CDR3 sequences, around 20% of them appearing once. These data were likewise used in another study, on yellow fever vaccine responses in identical twins.

The sample consisted of CD4+ T cells sorted from blood. The receptor source for this set is a woman aged 18-30 years in good health. CDR3s include the opening cysteine and the closing phenylalanine or tryptophan. Fields, in order: CDR3 protein, J gene, CDR3 length, V gene.

CDR3: CSARDLGGPFADTQYF
J: TRBJ2-3
length: 16
V: TRBV20-1

CDR3: CASRANSGPVTQYF
J: TRBJ2-3
length: 14
V: TRBV12-3/TRBV12-4

CDR3: CASSDRDRTEAFF
J: TRBJ1-1
length: 13
V: TRBV6-1

CDR3: CASSGLAGVPSYNEQFF
J: TRBJ2-1
length: 17
V: TRBV25-1

CDR3: CASSLSLGAKNIQYF
J: TRBJ2-4
length: 15
V: TRBV7-9

CDR3: CASSLVLAGPQETQYF
J: TRBJ2-5
length: 16
V: TRBV11-2

CDR3: CASSPGAGSYEQYF
J: TRBJ2-7
length: 14
V: TRBV4-1

CDR3: CASSWGLQTGELFF
J: TRBJ2-2
length: 14
V: TRBV12-3/TRBV12-4

CDR3: CASNALRDSYSGANVLTF
J: TRBJ2-6
length: 18
V: TRBV28

CDR3: CASRTTGRPTEAFF
J: TRBJ1-1
length: 14
V: TRBV12-3/TRBV12-4

CDR3: CASNLTPRGGEQYF
J: TRBJ2-7
length: 14
V: TRBV28

CDR3: CASRGTSGSSGELFF
J: TRBJ2-2
length: 15
V: TRBV2

CDR3: CASSEGPWGGYTF
J: TRBJ1-2
length: 13
V: TRBV9

CDR3: CASSQEAGGPLHF
J: TRBJ1-6
length: 13
V: TRBV4-1

CDR3: CATSGQGNTGELFF
J: TRBJ2-2
length: 14
V: TRBV24-1

CDR3: CASSLGDRNPGSYEQYF
J: TRBJ2-7
length: 17
V: TRBV12-3/TRBV12-4

CDR3: CASSLSYGNSYEQYF
J: TRBJ2-7
length: 15
V: TRBV12-3/TRBV12-4

CDR3: CASSYTGPSSYNEQFF
J: TRBJ2-1
length: 16
V: TRBV7-9

CDR3: CSARETGGGYGYTF
J: TRBJ1-2
length: 14
V: TRBV20-1

CDR3: CASSQNTGGTNEQFF
J: TRBJ2-1
length: 15
V: TRBV3-1

CDR3: CAGSEVKGYGGYTF
J: TRBJ1-2
length: 14
V: TRBV6-1

CDR3: CASSLEGSGSPLHF
J: TRBJ1-6
length: 14
V: TRBV12-3/TRBV12-4

CDR3: CATSRGGGNYNEQFF
J: TRBJ2-1
length: 15
V: TRBV15

CDR3: CASSLGIWRSYNEQFF
J: TRBJ2-1
length: 16
V: TRBV5-1

CDR3: CASSHSEASANEKLFF
J: TRBJ1-4
length: 16
V: TRBV4-2

CDR3: CSASSQGIGGYTF
J: TRBJ1-2
length: 13
V: TRBV20-1

CDR3: CSARGPGLLFF
J: TRBJ2-1
length: 11
V: TRBV20-1

CDR3: CASSQREGSYEQYF
J: TRBJ2-7
length: 14
V: TRBV6-1

CDR3: CSARVNRNSNQPQHF
J: TRBJ1-5
length: 15
V: TRBV20-1

CDR3: CASSSPMDRGSYNEQFF
J: TRBJ2-1
length: 17
V: TRBV2

CDR3: CASSWDRALNYGYTF
J: TRBJ1-2
length: 15
V: TRBV5-1

CDR3: CASQGLEVRSQYF
J: TRBJ2-3
length: 13
V: TRBV11-2

CDR3: CASRTGTRNYNEQFF
J: TRBJ2-1
length: 15
V: TRBV6-1

CDR3: CSARDMPSSYNEQFF
J: TRBJ2-1
length: 15
V: TRBV20-1

CDR3: CASSLEGQLQETQYF
J: TRBJ2-5
length: 15
V: TRBV5-1

CDR3: CASSKQSEQYF
J: TRBJ2-7
length: 11
V: TRBV28

CDR3: CASSKGRLAGGHGGELFF
J: TRBJ2-2
length: 18
V: TRBV21-1

CDR3: CSARDPARETQYF
J: TRBJ2-5
length: 13
V: TRBV20-1

CDR3: CASSQSDRDGGYTF
J: TRBJ1-2
length: 14
V: TRBV12-3/TRBV12-4

CDR3: CASGAMQSTDTQYF
J: TRBJ2-3
length: 14
V: TRBV7-6

CDR3: CAISPLPVYNEQFF
J: TRBJ2-1
length: 14
V: TRBV10-3

CDR3: CASSSRRLGIETQYF
J: TRBJ2-5
length: 15
V: TRBV12-3/TRBV12-4

CDR3: CASSLGGAEKLFF
J: TRBJ1-4
length: 13
V: TRBV12-3/TRBV12-4

CDR3: CASSLIRSEKETQYF
J: TRBJ2-5
length: 15
V: TRBV7-3

CDR3: CASSPDRAQPQHF
J: TRBJ1-5
length: 13
V: TRBV18

CDR3: CTSSLDRTTRYNEQFF
J: TRBJ2-1
length: 16
V: TRBV27

CDR3: CASSTLRQGPRSGANVLTF
J: TRBJ2-6
length: 19
V: TRBV27

CDR3: CASSLYANFAEAFF
J: TRBJ1-1
length: 14
V: TRBV7-3

CDR3: CSGSLAGTSYEQYF
J: TRBJ2-7
length: 14
V: TRBV20-1